The 22 T cell receptor beta chains below were found in one sample sequenced in a study of PD-1 blockade in mismatch repair-deficient tumors. Stated time point: roughly 10-day in vitro stimulation with candidate neoantigen peptide 7. Only in-frame clones appear in the TCRdb table, and some are missing; sequencing was by immunoSEQ multiplex PCR. The data contain roughly 10,000 clones, about 90% of them singletons. These receptors lack a known antigen. Sequences were derived from cells cultured in vitro, sampled from a patient treated with pembrolizumab. The receptors derive from an adult with mismatch repair-deficient cancer.

This clone occurred once. The chain links TRBV28 to TRBJ2-3, with TRBD2 matching 8 bases. The CDR3 runs 16 residues. From germline, CDR1 is MDHEN and CDR2 SYDVKM. V lost 4 bases to trimming and J lost 3 bases; unmatched junction nucleotides: 9. CDR3 amino acids: CASSSYSGTGTDTQYF. CDR3 bases: TGTGCCAGCAGTTCCTATAGCGGGACGGGGACAGATACGCAGTATTTT.

The chain uses TRBV19 and TRBJ2-1; 12 nucleotides match TRBD2. This CDR3 region has 15 residues. The germline CDR1 and CDR2 sequences are LNHDA and SQIVND (reference sequence). After removal of 3 bases from V and 5 bases from J, the junction contained 2 bases not matched to a gene. In DNA, the CDR3 is TGTGCCAGTAGTATCGGACTAGCGGGGAACAATGAGCAGTTCTTC. Its protein is CASSIGLAGNNEQFF.

The V call is TRBV10-1, the J call TRBJ2-1; TRBD1 agrees at 10 bases. Looked up from germline, CDR1 is WNHNN and CDR2 is SYGVQD (reference sequence). This CDR3 region has 15 residues. With V trimmed by 4 bases and J by 6 bases, 6 bases remained unmatched. This CDR3 is CASSGGQGVGNEQFF. CDR3 coding DNA: TGCGCCAGCAGTGGCGGACAGGGGGTAGGCAATGAGCAGTTCTTC.

The chain carries TRBV5-6 and TRBJ2-5; either TRBD1 or TRBD2 may fit D (5 bases each). Trimming stripped 6 bases from V and 5 bases from J, with 17 bases between. This CDR3 has 14 residues. Germline values: CDR1 SGHDT, CDR2 YYEEEE. CDR3 nucleotide sequence: TGTGCCAGCACCATAATTGAGGGGCCGGAGACCCAGTACTTC. This codes for CASTIIEGPETQYF.

The J gene is TRBJ2-1, the V gene TRBV4-1; TRBD2 matches at 9 bases. Trimming took 0 bases from V and 0 from J; bases not matched to a gene: 9. The germline V gene has CDR1 MGHRA and CDR2 YSYEKL. The CDR3 spans 19 residues. The CDR3 DNA reads as TGCGCCAGCAGCCAAGATCCATTGGCGGGAGGGTTCTCCTACAATGAGCAGTTCTTC. Amino acids: CASSQDPLAGGFSYNEQFF.

Concerning this clone itself: Its ends do not fully match the called genes, so a read error is possible. V gene TRBV7-7 combines with J gene TRBJ2-2; tentatively, D is TRBD1 (6 bases). The germline CDR1 and CDR2 sequences are SSHAT and FNYEAQ (reference sequence). This CDR3 has 16 amino acids. The CDR3 protein is CASSPLRTANTGELFF. As DNA, the CDR3 is TGTGCTAGCAGCCCATTAAGGACAGCGAACACCGGGGAGCTGTTTTTT.

This chain joins TRBV27 and TRBJ1-1; 7 positions match TRBD1. The CDR3 has 14 amino acids. After removal of 5 bases from V and 5 bases from J, the junction contained 8 bases not matched to a gene. Germline CDR1 and CDR2: MNHEY and SMNVEV (reference sequence). Here the CDR3 reads CASSRGPGETEAFF. Written as DNA, the CDR3 is TGTGCCAGCAGTAGGGGGCCGGGAGAAACTGAAGCTTTCTTT.

The chain couples TRBV11-3 to TRBJ2-5, with TRBD2 matching over 8 bases. This CDR3 is built from 15 residues. J was trimmed by 4 bases and V by 1 base; bases with no gene match: 5. Germline assignment: CDR1 SGHNT and CDR2 YENEEA. The DNA for the CDR3 is TGTGCCAGCAGCTTAGGCGGACTAGCAGCAGAGACCCAGTACTTC. It codes for CASSLGGLAAETQYF.

J is TRBJ1-2 and V is TRBV6-6; D is ambiguous. The V end lost 7 bases, the J end lost 4 bases, and 13 bases lay between the germline ends. The CDR3 consists of 13 residues. Per the germline V gene, CDR1 is MNHNY and CDR2 is SVGAGI (reference sequence). CDR3 sequence (DNA): TGTGCCAGCATTCCTAGGAGCTTCTATGGCTACACCTTC. Its translation is CASIPRSFYGYTF.

The chain carries TRBV6-1 and TRBJ1-2, with D unclear. The germline CDR1 and CDR2 sequences are MNHNS and SASEGT. Between the trimmed V and J ends, which lost 4 bases and 0 bases, there was a span of 6 bases. The CDR3 contains 13 residues. The CDR3 is CASSVSSNYGYTF. For the CDR3, the DNA is TGTGCCAGCAGTGTGAGCTCTAACTATGGCTACACCTTC.

The chain is built from TRBV11-2 and TRBJ2-7; TRBD1 or TRBD2 may be the D gene (6 bases each). The CDR3 has 14 residues. Trimming shortened V by 2 bases and J by 5 bases, and 13 bases separated the two germline ends. Germline V lookup: CDR1 SGHAT, CDR2 FQNNGV. The chain's CDR3 is CASSLFGGRNEQYF. CDR3 DNA: TGTGCCAGCAGCTTATTTGGGGGGCGTAACGAGCAGTACTTC.

The rearrangement links TRBV6-1 to TRBJ1-1, with TRBD1 matching over 9 bases. CDR1 and CDR2 (germline): MNHNS, SASEGT. Trimming removed 11 bases from V and 1 base from J; junction bases left unmatched: 8. This CDR3 is 14 amino acids long. For the CDR3, the DNA is TGTGCCGCCAGGACAGGGGAAGAGAACACTGAAGCTTTCTTT. It translates to CAARTGEENTEAFF.

The chain is built from TRBV28 and TRBJ2-1; 9 bases map to TRBD2. This CDR3 spans 14 amino acids. In germline, CDR1 is MDHEN, CDR2 SYDVKM. Trimming cost V 11 bases and J 7 bases; bases outside gene matches: 12. CDR3 in DNA: TGTGCCTACGGGGGGGGGACTAGCTCGAATGAGCAGTTCTTC. Protein: CAYGGGTSSNEQFF.

Written as DNA, the CDR3 is TGTGCCACCAGCAGAGGGGACACCTCCCAAGAGACCCAGTACTTC. Protein: CATSRGDTSQETQYF. The chain combines TRBV15 with TRBJ2-5; a possible D gene is TRBD1 (6 bases). The V end lost 1 base, the J end lost 1 base, and 10 bases lay between the germline ends. The germline gives CDR1 LNHNV, CDR2 YYDKDF (reference sequence). The CDR3 covers 15 residues.

V usage is TRBV19 and J usage is TRBJ2-2; 8 nucleotides agree with TRBD2. Looked up from germline, CDR1 is LNHDA and CDR2 is SQIVND (reference sequence). V shed 0 bases, J shed 4 bases, and the junction held 7 bases outside the gene matches. The CDR3 has 17 residues. The CDR3 DNA follows: TGTGCCAGTAGTATAGATGTCGCGGGAGGCGGCACCGGGGAGCTGTTTTTT. Protein product: CASSIDVAGGGTGELFF.

CDR3 loop: CASSPAGTSGRIIGELFF. The DNA of the CDR3 is TGTGCCAGCAGCCCGGCCGGGACTAGCGGGAGAATTATCGGGGAGCTGTTTTTT. The V and J genes are TRBV7-9 and TRBJ2-2, with TRBD2 identical over 14 bases. V shed 5 bases, J shed 7 bases, and the junction held 12 bases outside the gene matches. Per germline, CDR1 SEHNR and CDR2 FQNEAQ (reference sequence). The length of the CDR3 is 18 residues.

CDR3 coding DNA: TGTGCCAGCAGCCCCGATAGCAATCAGCCCCAGCATTTT. As protein: CASSPDSNQPQHF. The V gene is TRBV7-3, the J gene TRBJ1-5; the D is unclear. V was clipped by 5 bases and J by 0 bases, with 5 bases between them. CDR1 and CDR2 from the germline V gene are SGHTA and FQGTGA. This CDR3 contains 13 residues.

This chain uses TRBV12-5 with TRBJ2-1, with D perhaps matching TRBD1 (9 bases). Deletions cut 2 bases from V and 5 bases from J, with 22 bases between. The germline V gene has CDR1 LGHNT and CDR2 FRNRAP. The CDR3 spans 18 residues. The CDR3 coding sequence is TGTGCTAGTGGTTTGAGGACAGGGGACCTAGCGGGCCACAATGAGCAGTTCTTC. Amino acids: CASGLRTGDLAGHNEQFF.

The rearrangement joins TRBV6-5 to TRBJ1-2; no clear D gene. V lost 0 bases to trimming and J lost 6 bases, with 11 bases between them. CDR3 length: 14 amino acids. Germline assignment: CDR1 MNHEY and CDR2 SVGAGI. CDR3 region: CASSYSAGGDGYTF. The CDR3 region has the DNA TGTGCCAGCAGTTACTCAGCAGGTGGGGATGGCTACACCTTC.

The chain uses TRBV30 and TRBJ1-2; D gene ambiguous. V shed 1 base and J shed 1 base, with 10 bases lying between them. CDR3 size: 14 residues. Germline CDR1 and CDR2: GTSNPN and SVGIG (reference sequence). The CDR3 is CAWSGWRNNYGYTF. CDR3 coding DNA: TGTGCCTGGAGTGGGTGGCGCAATAACTATGGCTACACCTTC.

V usage is TRBV9 and J usage is TRBJ2-5, with 15 positions matching TRBD2. V was pared by 1 base and J by 4 bases, with 2 bases of the junction left unmatched. The CDR3 totals 16 residues. CDR1 and CDR2 (germline): SGDLS, YYNGEE. The CDR3 loop reads CASSVLGLAGGETQYF. The CDR3 DNA reads TGTGCCAGCAGCGTACTGGGACTAGCGGGAGGAGAGACCCAGTACTTC.

The V call is TRBV7-8, the J call TRBJ2-1; 8 bases line up with TRBD2. This CDR3 comprises 15 residues. CDR1 is SGHVS and CDR2 is FQNEAQ in the germline V gene. V lost 5 bases to trimming and J lost 9 bases; unmatched junction nucleotides: 12. The CDR3 nucleotides are TGTGCCAGCAGCGCTCCTAGCGGGCCCGGGGGTGAGCAGTTCTTC. This codes for CASSAPSGPGGEQFF.